This TCR beta chain was retrieved from a study of CD8 T cells in acute hepatitis C reinfection (dated by TCRdb to about 2021). Turning to the overall study: The TCRbeta repertoire of CD8+ T cells specific for the HCV NS3-1073 epitope was profiled during acute infection and after viral clearance. Paired acute and follow-up samples were contributed by four of the spontaneous resolvers. General study outcomes and caveats: NS3-1073 specific cells were too rare to sort in chronically infected subjects, so no follow-up repertoires exist for those subjects. Regardless of outcome, about a dozen public clonotypes were found, and one public clonotype used V04-02/J02-02. CDR3 sequences shared with other epitopes were rarely observed, and exact matching may have been limited by differing sequencing approaches. High diversity was observed in NS3-1073 specific repertoires, and no significant differences in diversity were found between acute resolver, follow-up resolver and acute chronic samples. All groups preferentially used the TRBV04 and TRBV06 gene families, and overrepresentation in the naive pool did not explain this preferential usage. Because bulk sequencing covered only the TCRbeta chain, the alphabeta pairing of the public clonotypes could not be determined.

The trim is 1 base for V and 8 bases for J, with a gap of 12 bases between the germline ends. The CDR3 measures 14 amino acids from cysteine to phenylalanine. Only CDR3 DNA remains: 42 bases, in frame from the first base. CDR1 and CDR2, per the germline V gene, are SGHVS and FNYEAQ. The FACS-sorted cells had their genomic DNA extracted, and the commercial immunoSEQ service was used to sequence the TCRbeta chains. The published analysis was carried out like this. Repertoire data were analyzed with ImmunoSEQ Analyzer software v3.0 and R v3.5.1. Only productive rearrangements were analyzed, because any sequences with stop codons or out-of-frame rearrangements were filtered out. Simpson diversity, Shannon entropy, CDR3 length and nucleotide addition metrics were supplied by the sequencing provider. Clonotypes were grouped by frequency as dominant, sub-dominant, low or lowest abundance, and most analyses excluded clonotypes below 0.1%. A CDR3 amino acid clonotype was called public when found in at least two subjects at a cumulative frequency of at least 0.5%. TCRdb mirrors the immuneACCESS table, restricted to in-frame sequences. Some clones are absent from its copies; in checked studies, under half trace to an unresolved V gene, and the reason for the others is unknown. The V and J calls and the clone size are those of that table, but D and trimming were determined from the DNA. The sample table lists about 38,000 clones, around nine tenths of them with a count of one. The ten top clones hold more than 0.4% of the sample.

For this clone: It has no known antigen specificity. Base qualities are not provided; no much larger clone lies one nucleotide away.

Read against the paper, the sample's time point label means: naive CD8 control sorted from an acute-time-point sample. Enrolled in the Montreal Hepatitis C Cohort (HEPCO) in Canada, the donors were people who inject drugs, and these donors were followed every 3 months. Acute primary HCV infection was defined as a positive HCV RNA or antibody test after a negative test within the previous 24 weeks. Antibodies against CD3, CD8 and CD45RO were used for surface staining, and dead cells were excluded with an aqua fixable dye. About 6 subjects who developed chronic infection, defined as HCV RNA positivity at 24 weeks, were also included in the cohort. Frozen stocks of peripheral blood mononuclear cells were first thawed, after which negative isolation of CD8+ T cells was carried out using the MACS CD8+ T cell Isolation Kit. Sorting of the cells was done on a BD FACSAria II cell sorter.

Rearrangement joined TRBV7-6 to TRBJ2-1, with a weak D call of TRBD1 (6 bases match). The source is a man aged 25 to 45 with chronic hepatitis C. The specimen was naive CD8+ T cells from PBMCs. The sample's cell subset or site label is to be understood as: sorted total naive CD45RO-negative CD8+ T cells. The nucleotide sequence reads as follows: TGTGCCAGCAGCTTAGGTCAAGGGGGTGATGAGCAGTTCTTC. This encodes CASSLGQGGDEQFF.